This T cell receptor beta chain originates from a study of blood T cell repertoires in COVID-19. V was cut by 5 bases and J by 6 bases, with 13 bases left in between. The V gene's germline CDR1 is SEHNR and CDR2 FQNEAQ (reference sequence). The CDR3 is 13 residues long. Using immunoSEQ multiplex PCR, the repertoire was profiled, and TCRdb retains in-frame clones only, with some absent. The data contain 350,000 or so clones, over 75% of them singletons. This receptor was taken from a woman in her twenties or thirties who had recovered from COVID-19. The V gene is TRBV7-9, the J gene TRBJ1-1; D is unresolved. The source material was PBMCs or T cells enriched from blood (not recorded which). CDR3: CASSPRRDSEAFF. Here the CDR3 DNA reads TGTGCCAGCAGCCCGAGGCGGGATTCTGAAGCTTTCTTT.